These T cell receptor beta chains were read from a single sample in a study of human T cells and chemical hapten exposure. TCRdb recomputed calls from the reads with MiXCR, one row per CDR3 protein. Of about 120,000 distinct CDR3 sequences in the sample, around 9% were seen once. Sequencing was performed on whole blood. The receptors shown here come from a human donor in good health. Some clones in this sample may be carry-over from other donors' samples. CDR3s include the opening cysteine and the closing phenylalanine or tryptophan. The D gene is left open where the match is weak. Clone size appears in some rows only: once, few, many, or a class for an expanded clone.

J: TRBJ2-7; V: TRBV5-1; D: NA; size: few; DNA: TGCGCCAGCAGCCTAACGGGAGCAAGCTCCTACGAGCAGTACTTC; CDR3: CASSLTGASSYEQYF
J: TRBJ2-3; V: TRBV20-1; D: TRBD1; size: NA; DNA: TGCAGTGCTAGAGACCGACAGGGGAGCACAGATACGCAGTATTTT; CDR3: CSARDRQGSTDTQYF
J: TRBJ1-6; V: TRBV6-5; D: TRBD1; size: few; DNA: TGTGCCAGCAGTAACAGGGGCCGGTTCCACTTT; CDR3: CASSNRGRFHF
J: TRBJ1-1; V: TRBV25-1; D: NA; size: many; DNA: TGTGCCAGCAGGCCACAGGGGAACACTGAAGCTTTCTTT; CDR3: CASRPQGNTEAFF
J: TRBJ1-1; V: TRBV27; D: NA; size: many; DNA: TGTGCCAGCAGGTTGGGTGGCGGTGAAGCTTTCTTT; CDR3: CASRLGGGEAFF
J: TRBJ1-5; V: TRBV29-1; D: NA; size: few; DNA: TGCAGCGTGGCACAACAGGGCAACGTAGCCCAGCATTTT; CDR3: CSVAQQGNVAQHF
J: TRBJ2-5; V: TRBV9; D: NA; size: NA; DNA: TGTGCCAGCAGCGTAATGTGGGGCCCATCAGAGACCCAGTACTTC; CDR3: CASSVMWGPSETQYF
J: TRBJ2-6; V: TRBV7-9; D: NA; size: NA; DNA: TGTGCCAGCAGCTTAGACACTCGGAACGTAAGGGCCAACGTCCTGACTTTC; CDR3: CASSLDTRNVRANVLTF
J: TRBJ1-5; V: TRBV5-6; D: NA; size: many; DNA: TGTGCCAGCAGCTTGGGGGGGACTAGCAATCAGCCCCAGCATTTT; CDR3: CASSLGGTSNQPQHF
J: TRBJ2-1; V: TRBV14; D: NA; size: many; DNA: TGTGCCAGCAGCCAAGATAGAACAGGCGGACGGTTCTTC; CDR3: CASSQDRTGGRFF
J: TRBJ2-2; V: TRBV12-3/TRBV12-4; D: NA; size: many; DNA: TGTGCCAGCAGTGGGGCAGGGGCCGGGGAGCTGTTTTTT; CDR3: CASSGAGAGELFF
J: TRBJ2-7; V: TRBV7-9; D: TRBD2; size: NA; DNA: TGTGCCAGCAGCCAGACCGGGGGGGCGCGCGAGCAGTACTTC; CDR3: CASSQTGGAREQYF
J: TRBJ2-1; V: TRBV14; D: TRBD2; size: NA; DNA: TGTGCCAGCAGCCGGCGGGGGAGCAATGAGCAGTTCTTC; CDR3: CASSRRGSNEQFF
J: TRBJ2-1; V: TRBV10-3; D: TRBD2; size: NA; DNA: TGTGCCATCAGTGGAGGCGGGAGGGCCGATGAGCAGTTCTTC; CDR3: CAISGGGRADEQFF
J: TRBJ2-2; V: TRBV6-1; D: TRBD1; size: NA; DNA: TGTGCCAGCAGAAGATTCCGGGACAGGGGCAACACCGGGGAGCTGTTTTTT; CDR3: CASRRFRDRGNTGELFF
J: TRBJ2-7; V: TRBV5-1; D: TRBD2; size: many; DNA: TGCGCCAGCAGCTACGAGACTAGCCTCTCCTACGAGCAGTACTTC; CDR3: CASSYETSLSYEQYF
J: TRBJ2-3; V: TRBV6-5; D: NA; size: few; DNA: TGTGCCAGCAGTACCGAGGGAGCCGGGGATTATACGCAGTATTTT; CDR3: CASSTEGAGDYTQYF